This T cell receptor beta chain is drawn from a study of early T cells in non-severe SARS-CoV-2 infection. At the level of the study: The chains were unpaired, and the sequenced material was bulk RNA from unsorted whole blood.

Per germline, CDR1 SGDLS and CDR2 YYNGEE. Trimming removed 0 bases from V and 2 bases from J, with 5 bases in between. This CDR3 is built from 13 residues. Individual cDNA molecules were tagged with unique molecular identifiers, the study reported. TCRdb recomputed calls from the 5' RACE reads with MiXCR, one row per CDR3 protein. The table has some 80,000 distinct CDR3 sequences, approximately 13% seen once. Findings of the study overall: Reliance on VDJdb matching favored anti-spike CD8 responses; private and CD4 specificities were missed.

Turning to this clonotype: Antigen specificity is unknown.

The V gene is TRBV9, the J gene TRBJ1-1, with unresolved D. The TCR was taken from an adult who was a healthcare worker with PCR-confirmed SARS-CoV-2 infection or an uninfected control (not recorded which). The sample taken for sequencing was whole blood. The chain's CDR3 is CASSVDSNTEAFF. CDR3 DNA sequence: TGTGCCAGCAGCGTAGACAGCAACACTGAAGCTTTCTTT.